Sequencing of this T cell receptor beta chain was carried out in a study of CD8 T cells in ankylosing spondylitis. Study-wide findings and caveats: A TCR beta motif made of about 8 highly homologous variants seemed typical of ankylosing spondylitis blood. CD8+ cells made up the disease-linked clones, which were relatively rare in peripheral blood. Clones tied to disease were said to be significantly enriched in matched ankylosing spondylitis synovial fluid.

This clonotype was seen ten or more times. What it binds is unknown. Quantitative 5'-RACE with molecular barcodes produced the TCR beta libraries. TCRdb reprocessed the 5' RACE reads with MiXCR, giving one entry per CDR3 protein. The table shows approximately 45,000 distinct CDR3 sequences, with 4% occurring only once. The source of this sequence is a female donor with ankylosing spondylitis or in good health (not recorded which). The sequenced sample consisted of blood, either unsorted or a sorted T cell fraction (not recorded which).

CDR3 protein: CASSVATTGNTIYF. The CDR3 DNA sequence: TGTGCCAGCAGCGTAGCTACCACTGGAAACACCATATATTTT. The rearrangement links TRBV9 to TRBJ1-3; no firm D call. Trimming shortened V by 0 bases and J by 2 bases, and 6 bases separated the two germline ends. This CDR3 has 14 amino acids. Germline CDR1 reads SGDLS; CDR2 reads YYNGEE.